The 32 T cell receptor beta chains below all came from one sample that was sequenced in a study of beta chain features in type 1 diabetes. The study reverse transcribed the entire isolated RNA, so it sequenced expressed TCRB transcripts. Profiled with immunoSEQ multiplex PCR; TCRdb holds only in-frame clones, not every one. Of some 220,000 clones listed, approximately 10% are singletons. Sequencing was carried out using central memory CD4+ T cells from blood. The receptors come from a man aged 18 to 30 in good health.

There are a few counts of this clone. V is TRBV7-8 and J is TRBJ1-1, with a possible D match to TRBD1 (5 bases). Germline loops: CDR1 SGHVS, CDR2 FQNEAQ. This CDR3 contains 15 residues. V was cut by 1 base and J by 1 base, with 10 bases left in between. CDR3 residues: CASSLVDRSNTEAFF. DNA for the CDR3: TGTGCCAGCAGCTTAGTAGACAGATCGAACACTGAAGCTTTCTTT.

Points on this clone: The same CDR3 can be traced to other DNA sequences in this sample. The chain employs TRBV18 and TRBJ2-7, with TRBD2 as a possible D gene (6 bases). CDR1 is KGHSH and CDR2 is LQKENI in the germline V gene. The CDR3 runs 13 residues. With 6 bases removed from V and 3 bases from J, the gap between germline ends came to 12 bases. In DNA form, the CDR3 reads TGTGCCAGCTCGCGGGACTTAAACTACGAGCAGTACTTC. Translating gives CASSRDLNYEQYF.

The chain carries TRBV27 and TRBJ2-3; the D is unclear. The V end lost 7 bases, the J end lost 4 bases, and 21 bases lay between the germline ends. Germline V CDR1 and CDR2: MNHEY, SMNVEV (reference sequence). The length of the CDR3 is 16 residues. The CDR3 protein is CASNRGRLGSSDTQYF. CDR3 DNA sequence: TGTGCCAGCAACCGAGGCCGATTGGGTAGTTCAGATACGCAGTATTTT.

V and J are TRBV10-3 and TRBJ1-1; D remains unclear. CDR3 length: 12 amino acids. In germline, CDR1 is ENHRY, CDR2 SYGVKD. V lost 3 bases and J lost 3, with 5 bases in between. The CDR3 region is CAISDGYTEAFF. CDR3 nucleotide sequence: TGTGCCATCAGTGATGGGTACACTGAAGCTTTCTTT.

The CDR3, as DNA: TGTGCCAGCAGCCGCAAAGGGACAGGGGTGGAAAAACTGTTTTTT. Protein: CASSRKGTGVEKLFF. The V gene is TRBV7-3, the J gene TRBJ1-4; TRBD1 aligns across 10 bases. CDR1 SGHTA and CDR2 FQGTGA come from the germline V gene. This CDR3 region has 15 residues. V lost 5 bases, J lost 8 bases, and 8 bases stayed unmatched.

To note about this clone: Other nucleotide sequences in the sample specify the same CDR3. V gene TRBV5-1 combines with J gene TRBJ2-7; 8 bases align to TRBD1. CDR1 is SGHRS, CDR2 YFSETQ, per germline. After removal of 2 bases from V and 1 base from J, the junction contained 2 bases not matched to a gene. This CDR3 region has 14 residues. The CDR3 DNA sequence: TGCGCCAGCAGCTTCCGGACAGGGTCCTACGAGCAGTACTTC. Translated: CASSFRTGSYEQYF.

J is TRBJ2-7 and V is TRBV9; 9 bases align to TRBD1. The V segment lost 3 bases and the J segment 7 bases; nucleotides outside the gene matches: 11. The CDR3 length is 15 residues. CDR1 and CDR2 (germline): SGDLS, YYNGEE. CDR3: CASSAGTGRSEEQYF. The CDR3 DNA reads TGTGCCAGCAGCGCCGGGACAGGGAGATCGGAAGAGCAGTACTTC.

This chain connects TRBV16 to TRBJ1-1; tentative D call: TRBD1 (5 bases). This CDR3 region has 13 residues. Germline-derived CDR1 and CDR2 are KGHSY and FQNENV. V dropped 4 bases and J dropped 2 bases, with 8 bases sitting between them. The CDR3: CASSRQQNTEAFF. The CDR3 DNA follows: TGTGCCAGCAGCCGACAGCAAAACACTGAAGCTTTCTTT.

This clone came up a few times. The genes are TRBV29-1 and TRBJ1-4; 11 nucleotides align to TRBD1. V lost 6 bases to trimming and J lost 7 bases; unmatched junction nucleotides: 22. The CDR3 has 19 amino acids. Germline V lookup: CDR1 SQVTM, CDR2 ANQGSEA. Written as DNA, the CDR3 is TGCAGCGTCGCTCATCACGGGACAGGGGGTACGTCGGGAAGTGAAAAACTGTTTTTT. This sequence encodes CSVAHHGTGGTSGSEKLFF.

The chain links TRBV4-1 to TRBJ2-7, with 7 positions matching TRBD1. Germline values: CDR1 MGHRA, CDR2 YSYEKL. V lost 2 bases, J lost 1 base, and 2 bases stayed unmatched. CDR3 length equals 14 residues. The DNA for the CDR3 is TGCGCCAGCAGCCAATTGACAGGGTCCTACGAGCAGTACTTC. This sequence encodes CASSQLTGSYEQYF.

The V gene is TRBV7-2, the J gene TRBJ2-1; D is perhaps TRBD1 (6 bases). The CDR3 consists of 14 residues. Germline V gene lookup returns CDR1 SGHTA and CDR2 FQGNSA. V was clipped by 5 bases and J by 0 bases, with 8 bases between them. The CDR3 bases are TGTGCCAGCAGCCAGGGGTACTCCTACAATGAGCAGTTCTTC. Amino acid sequence: CASSQGYSYNEQFF.

This clone has at least ten counts. This chain links TRBV23-1 with TRBJ2-2, with no clear D. TRBV23-1 is flagged as an ORF with uncertain function. CDR3 size: 12 residues. V was shortened by 7 bases and J by 6 bases, with 9 bases between the two germline ends. CDR3 sequence reads: CASICRAGELFF. The CDR3 nucleotides read TGCGCCAGCATTTGTCGTGCCGGGGAGCTGTTTTTT.

This clone was detected many times. J is TRBJ2-3 and V is TRBV9; D possibly corresponds to TRBD2 (5 bases). The CDR3 is 14 amino acids. V lost 1 base and J 1 base, leaving 7 bases between the germline ends. CDR1 is SGDLS, CDR2 YYNGEE, per germline. The CDR3 sequence is CASSVISGTDTQYF. The CDR3 DNA follows: TGTGCCAGCAGCGTAATTAGCGGCACAGATACGCAGTATTTT.

This clone showed up just a few times. The chain has TRBV19 and TRBJ2-3; unclear D gene. Trimming removed 4 bases at V and 6 bases at J, with 8 bases between. Germline V CDR1 and CDR2: LNHDA, SQIVND (reference sequence). There are 12 residues in the CDR3. CDR3 in amino acids: CASSKSSDTQYF. Here the CDR3 DNA reads TGTGCCAGTAGTAAGAGCAGTGATACGCAGTATTTT.

This clone has more than one count but fewer than ten. The chain has TRBV30 and TRBJ1-1, with D tentatively TRBD1 (5 bases). This CDR3 spans 14 amino acids. CDR1 GTSNPN and CDR2 SVGIG come from the germline V gene (reference sequence). V was cut by 0 bases and J by 10 bases, with 18 bases left in between. The CDR3 region is CAWSVGWGSESAFF. CDR3 nucleotide sequence: TGTGCCTGGAGTGTAGGATGGGGCAGTGAATCAGCTTTCTTT.

A few counts support this clone. The rearrangement uses TRBV10-3 and TRBJ2-1; TRBD2 agrees at 10 bases. The germline gives CDR1 ENHRY, CDR2 SYGVKD. CDR3 length: 18 amino acids. V dropped 3 bases and J dropped 3; count of bases not matched to a gene: 11. CDR3 nucleotide sequence: TGTGCCATCAGTGATTTAGCGGGAGGCCTTAGTAGCTACAATGAGCAGTTCTTC. This gives the protein CAISDLAGGLSSYNEQFF.

The rearrangement joins TRBV7-9 to TRBJ2-1; a weak D match, TRBD2 (5 bases). The V gene's germline CDR1 is SEHNR and CDR2 FQNEAQ (reference sequence). Trimming removed 2 bases from V and 7 bases from J, with 6 bases in between. The CDR3 runs to 12 residues. CDR3 sequence (DNA): TGTGCCAGCAGCTTATCGGGGAATGAGCAGTTCTTC. Translation: CASSLSGNEQFF.

The chain combines TRBV5-1 with TRBJ1-1, with no clear D. Trimming stripped 0 bases from V and 0 bases from J, with 9 bases between. Germline CDR1 reads SGHRS; CDR2 reads YFSETQ. This CDR3 has 15 amino acids. The CDR3 sequence is CASSLEVNMNTEAFF. For the CDR3, the DNA is TGCGCCAGCAGCTTGGAAGTAAACATGAACACTGAAGCTTTCTTT.

The J gene is TRBJ2-3, the V gene TRBV29-1; TRBD1 aligns across 9 bases. CDR1 and CDR2 from the germline V gene are SQVTM and ANQGSEA. The CDR3 length is 14 residues. The V gene end was trimmed by 4 bases and the J gene end by 6 bases; junction bases not matched to a gene: 8. The CDR3 loop reads CSVVRDRVTDTQYF. CDR3 sequence (DNA): TGCAGCGTTGTGAGGGACAGGGTCACGGATACGCAGTATTTT.

This clone was seen repeatedly, ten times or more. The chain uses TRBV29-1 and TRBJ2-3, with TRBD1 as a possible D gene (6 bases). The V end lost 6 bases, the J end lost 2 bases, and 12 bases lay between the germline ends. Per germline, CDR1 SQVTM and CDR2 ANQGSEA. This CDR3 is built from 13 residues. CDR3 sequence reads: CSVGAPSTDTQYF. CDR3 in DNA: TGCAGCGTGGGGGCCCCGTCCACAGATACGCAGTATTTT.

This clone was counted many times. V usage is TRBV5-5 and J usage is TRBJ2-1; D ambiguous. The V gene lost 4 bases and the J gene lost 7 bases, with 9 bases spanning the gap. The CDR3 is made up of 12 amino acids. Germline V lookup: CDR1 SGHKS, CDR2 YYEKEE (reference sequence). The CDR3 loop is CASSLSWNEQFF. CDR3 DNA sequence: TGTGCCAGCAGCCTCTCTTGGAATGAGCAGTTCTTC.

The rearrangement uses TRBV6-5 and TRBJ1-1, with unresolved D. Germline V gene sequence: CDR1 MNHEY, CDR2 SVGAGI. The CDR3 is made up of 14 amino acids. Trimming cost V 0 bases and J 10 bases, with 15 bases left between them. The CDR3 loop is CASSYSYGVSVAFF. In DNA form, the CDR3 reads TGTGCCAGCAGTTACTCGTATGGGGTATCGGTAGCTTTCTTT.

The V call is TRBV28, the J call TRBJ1-1; D uncertain. Trimming pared 8 bases from V and 1 base from J, leaving 5 bases between. Germline CDR1 and CDR2: MDHEN and SYDVKM. This CDR3 has 11 residues. CDR3 DNA sequence: TGTGCCAGCGGGCCGAACACTGAAGCTTTCTTT. It translates to CASGPNTEAFF.

The genes are TRBV5-5 and TRBJ2-3; unclear D gene. The germline V and J ends were trimmed by 4 bases and 2 bases, with 20 bases remaining between them. The CDR3 has 17 residues. Germline V gene data show CDR1 as SGHKS and CDR2 as YYEKEE (reference sequence). CDR3 in amino acids: CASSQVALGLHTDTQYF. The CDR3 nucleotides are TGTGCCAGCAGCCAAGTCGCGCTTGGCCTGCACACAGATACGCAGTATTTT.

The V gene is TRBV4-3, the J gene TRBJ1-1; TRBD1 aligns across 8 bases. V gave up 4 bases and J gave up 5 bases; unmatched junction bases: 3. Germline V gene sequence: CDR1 LGHNA, CDR2 YSLEER. The CDR3 sequence is 13 residues long. The CDR3 region is CASSPTGETEAFF. The CDR3, as DNA: TGCGCCAGCAGCCCGACAGGGGAGACTGAAGCTTTCTTT.

The DNA of the CDR3 is TGTGCCAGCAGCCAAATGGCGGGAGGGAATGAGCAGTTCTTC. This translates into CASSQMAGGNEQFF. The chain recombines TRBV7-9 with TRBJ2-1; 9 bases fit TRBD2. The CDR3 is 14 amino acids. Germline lookup yields CDR1 SEHNR and CDR2 FQNEAQ (reference sequence). V gave up 5 bases and J gave up 7 bases; unmatched junction bases: 6.

This clone showed up many times. The chain recombines TRBV11-2 with TRBJ2-5, with 8 bases lining up with TRBD2. Germline CDR1 is SGHAT and CDR2 is FQNNGV. This CDR3 comprises 14 residues. V gave up 1 base and J gave up 4 bases; unmatched junction bases: 2. The chain's CDR3 is CASSLAAGGETQYF. CDR3 coding DNA: TGTGCCAGCAGCTTAGCTGCGGGAGGAGAGACCCAGTACTTC.

This clone was detected ten times or more. V and J are TRBV5-1 and TRBJ2-3; D remains unclear. Trimming removed 5 bases at V and 2 bases at J, with 9 bases between. Germline-derived CDR1 and CDR2 are SGHRS and YFSETQ. CDR3 length: 13 residues. CDR3: CASSSQPTDTQYF. In DNA form, the CDR3 reads TGCGCCAGCAGTTCGCAGCCCACAGATACGCAGTATTTT.

The chain employs TRBV27 and TRBJ2-3; unclear D gene. The CDR3 spans 14 residues. In germline, CDR1 is MNHEY, CDR2 SMNVEV (reference sequence). Between the trimmed V and J ends, which lost 2 bases and 4 bases, there was a span of 10 bases. Here the CDR3 DNA reads TGTGCCAGCAGTTTACACGGGTCGGCAGATACGCAGTATTTT. The encoded protein is CASSLHGSADTQYF.

This rearrangement joins TRBV4-2 to TRBJ2-4; D is uncertain. CDR3 size: 16 residues. Germline V gene sequence: CDR1 LGHNA, CDR2 YNFKEQ. V lost 5 bases and J lost 4, with 18 bases in between. In nucleotides, the CDR3 is TGTGCCAGCAGCTTGGTAGTGGGGTTACTTAAAAACATTCAGTACTTC. Its protein product is CASSLVVGLLKNIQYF.

V gene TRBV6-1 combines with J gene TRBJ1-1; no clear D gene. Trimming left V 1 base short and J 4 bases short, with 10 bases between. Germline V lookup: CDR1 MNHNS, CDR2 SASEGT. This CDR3 region has 14 residues. In DNA, the CDR3 is TGTGCCAGCAGTGAAGTCGGTCAGAGCACTGAAGCTTTCTTT. The encoded protein is CASSEVGQSTEAFF.

This clone has ten or more counts. The chain recombines TRBV7-2 with TRBJ2-3, with 8 bases that match TRBD1. J was trimmed by 5 bases and V by 5 bases; bases with no gene match: 9. Germline lookup yields CDR1 SGHTA and CDR2 FQGNSA. This CDR3 contains 15 residues. CDR3 loop: CASSHRQGLRDTQYF. CDR3 bases: TGTGCCAGCAGCCACCGACAGGGGTTGAGAGATACGCAGTATTTT.